The rows below give T cell receptor beta chains drawn from one sample of a study of blood T cell repertoires in COVID-19. This table comes from immunoSEQ multiplex PCR, and its TCRdb copy is limited to in-frame clones, with some not included. The sample yields 150,000 to 200,000 clones, about 87% seen once. What was sequenced was peripheral blood. The origin of the receptors is a woman aged 70-85 years with COVID-19, enrolled during active disease. Each CDR3 is given with its conserved first and last residue. D genes are given only for firm matches. Size is stated for part of the rows, as once, few or many counts, or as a class when the clone is expanded.

DNA	CDR3	D	J	length	V	size
TGTGCCAGCAGCTTAGTACAGGGCGGTGAAAACGAGCAGTACTTC	CASSLVQGGENEQYF	-	TRBJ2-7	15	TRBV7-9	-
TGTGCCAGCAGTGACTCGACCCGGGAGAGCAATCAGCCCCAGCATTTT	CASSDSTRESNQPQHF	-	TRBJ1-5	16	TRBV6-4	-
TGTGCCAGCAGCCAGGGATACTCCTACGAGCAGTACTTC	CASSQGYSYEQYF	-	TRBJ2-7	13	TRBV13	-
TGTGCCAGCAGGCCCCAACAGGGCGTTGGGACACCCCTCCACTTT	CASRPQQGVGTPLHF	-	TRBJ1-6	15	TRBV6-5	-
TGTGCCAGCAGCCCACTACTAGCGGAGCAGTACTTC	CASSPLLAEQYF	TRBD2	TRBJ2-7	12	TRBV28	once
TGTGCCAGCAGCCGGGACAGGGCGACTGAAGCTTTCTTT	CASSRDRATEAFF	TRBD1	TRBJ1-1	13	TRBV6-5	-
TGTGCCAGCAGTTACGCCCGGGGTCCCTATGGCTACACCTTC	CASSYARGPYGYTF	-	TRBJ1-2	14	TRBV6-6	-
TGTGCCTGGAGTCAACAGTTGAACACTGAAGCTTTCTTT	CAWSQQLNTEAFF	-	TRBJ1-1	13	TRBV30	-
TGTGCCACCAGCAGACTAGCGGGGATCTACGAGCAGTACTTC	CATSRLAGIYEQYF	TRBD2	TRBJ2-7	14	TRBV15	-
TGTGCCAGCAGCCCTGACGGGGGGAGGGGGTCTGGCTACACCTTC	CASSPDGGRGSGYTF	-	TRBJ1-2	15	TRBV5-4	once
TGTGCCAGCAGCTTGGGCAGGGCCTACGAGCAGTACTTC	CASSLGRAYEQYF	-	TRBJ2-7	13	TRBV7-3	once
TGTGCCAGCAGCCTCGCAGGGGGTGAGGGCTACACCTTC	CASSLAGGEGYTF	TRBD1	TRBJ1-2	13	TRBV7-3	-
TGTGCCAGCTCACCAAGCGGCCTCGGACTAGCGGGGCCAGGGCGGGAGACCCAGTACTTC	CASSPSGLGLAGPGRETQYF	TRBD2	TRBJ2-5	20	TRBV18	once
TGTGCCAGCAGCTCTCAGGGTGGGGTTGTGGGAGGCTACACCTTC	CASSSQGGVVGGYTF	-	TRBJ1-2	15	TRBV11-2	-
TGTGCCACCAGTGATGTGCACTCGGGAGTCACAGATACGCAGTATTTT	CATSDVHSGVTDTQYF	-	TRBJ2-3	16	TRBV24-1	-
TGTGCCAGCAGCCCTCTCGGAGGGACAGATACGCAGTATTTT	CASSPLGGTDTQYF	-	TRBJ2-3	14	TRBV3-1/TRBV3-2	-
TGTGCCAGCAGCTTAGGGCGAGGGACAGCTAGGGATCGAGAGACCCAGTACTTC	CASSLGRGTARDRETQYF	TRBD1	TRBJ2-5	18	TRBV7-2	-
TGTGCCAGCAGCATGGGGGGGGCCGGGTATGGCTACACCTTC	CASSMGGAGYGYTF	-	TRBJ1-2	14	TRBV7-8	-
TGTGCCAGCATTAAAGCGCAGGGGCACTATGGCTACACCTTC	CASIKAQGHYGYTF	-	TRBJ1-2	14	TRBV6-6	-
TGTGCCAGCAGTTTCCCTAGCGGGACACGCACAGATACGCAGTATTTT	CASSFPSGTRTDTQYF	TRBD2	TRBJ2-3	16	TRBV28	-
TGCGCCAGCAGCGTTGGACAGGGCACTGAAGCTTTCTTT	CASSVGQGTEAFF	TRBD1	TRBJ1-1	13	TRBV5-1	few
TGTGCCAGCAGCTTAGCGGGGGGGGATGAAAAACTGTTTTTT	CASSLAGGDEKLFF	-	TRBJ1-4	14	TRBV7-2	-
TGCGCCAGCAGCCAAAGTTGGAGGGCCGGCGGCGGGGAGCTGTTTTTT	CASSQSWRAGGGELFF	-	TRBJ2-2	16	TRBV4-3	-